This TCR beta chain comes out of a study of glioma-infiltrating T cells. At the level of the study: Presurgical dexamethasone in glioma patients lasted six or fewer days.

Per germline, CDR1 SEHNR and CDR2 FQNEAQ (reference sequence). The CDR3 loop spans 16 amino acids. V shed 4 bases and J shed 2 bases, with 17 bases lying between them. TCR alpha and beta CDR3 regions were amplified from RNA using iRepertoire nested multiplex PCR. TCRdb re-called the multiplex PCR reads through MiXCR, storing one row per CDR3 protein. The sample has fewer than 500,000 distinct CDR3 sequences, roughly two fifths seen once. Material: glioma tissue, nonneoplastic brain tissue, or PBMCs (not recorded which). The chain carries TRBV7-9 and TRBJ1-2, with D perhaps matching TRBD1 (6 bases). The TCR originated in a human donor with low-grade glioma or glioblastoma, undergoing nonglioma brain surgery, or in good health (not recorded which). Here the CDR3 DNA reads TGTGCCAGCAGCTATACGGAAGGCAGGGGAAACTATGGCTACACCTTC. Amino acids: CASSYTEGRGNYGYTF. Together with reference TRBV7-9 and TRBJ1-2, the CDR3 gives the full variable domain: DTGVSQNPRHKITKRGQNVTFRCDPISEHNRLYWYRQTLGQGPEFLTYFQNEAQLEKSRLLSDRFSAERPKGSFSTLEIQRTEQGDSAMYLCASSYTEGRGNYGYTFGSGTRLTVV.